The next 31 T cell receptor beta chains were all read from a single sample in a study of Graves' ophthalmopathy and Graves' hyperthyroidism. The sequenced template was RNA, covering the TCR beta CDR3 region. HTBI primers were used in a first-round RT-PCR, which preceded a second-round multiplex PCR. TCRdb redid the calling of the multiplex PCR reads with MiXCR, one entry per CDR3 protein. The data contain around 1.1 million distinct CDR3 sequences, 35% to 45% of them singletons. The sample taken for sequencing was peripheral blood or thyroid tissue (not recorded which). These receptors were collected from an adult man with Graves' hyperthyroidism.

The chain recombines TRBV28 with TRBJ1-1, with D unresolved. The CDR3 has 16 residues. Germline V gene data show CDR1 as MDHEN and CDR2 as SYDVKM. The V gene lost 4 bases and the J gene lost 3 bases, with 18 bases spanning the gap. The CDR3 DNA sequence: TGTGCCAGCAGTTCCACCCTCCCGGACCGATACACTGAAGCTTTCTTT. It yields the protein CASSSTLPDRYTEAFF.

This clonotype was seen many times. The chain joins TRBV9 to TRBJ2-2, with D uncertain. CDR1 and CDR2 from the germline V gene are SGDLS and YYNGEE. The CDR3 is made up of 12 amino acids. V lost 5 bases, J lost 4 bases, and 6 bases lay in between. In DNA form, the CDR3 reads TGTGCCAGCAGTGGGCCCACCGGGGAGCTGTTTTTT. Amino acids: CASSGPTGELFF.

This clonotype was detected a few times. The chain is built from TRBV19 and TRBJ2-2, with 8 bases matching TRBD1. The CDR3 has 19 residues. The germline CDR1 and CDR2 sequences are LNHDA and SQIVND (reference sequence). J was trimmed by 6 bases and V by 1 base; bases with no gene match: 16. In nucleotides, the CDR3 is TGTGCCAGTAGTATAGCGCCACAGGGGGGACTTACAGGCGCCGGGGAGCTGTTTTTT. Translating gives CASSIAPQGGLTGAGELFF.

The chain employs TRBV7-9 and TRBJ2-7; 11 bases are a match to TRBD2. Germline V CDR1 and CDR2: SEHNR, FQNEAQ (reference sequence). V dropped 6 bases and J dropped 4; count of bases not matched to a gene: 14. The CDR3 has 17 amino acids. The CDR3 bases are TGTGCCAGCAGTTCCTCCTATAGCGGGAGGGCCGAGTACGAGCAGTACTTC. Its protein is CASSSSYSGRAEYEQYF.

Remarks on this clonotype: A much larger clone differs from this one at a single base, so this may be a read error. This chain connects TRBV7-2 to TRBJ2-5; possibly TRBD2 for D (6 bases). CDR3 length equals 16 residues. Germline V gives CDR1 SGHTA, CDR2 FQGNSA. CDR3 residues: CAGSFLEGMTVETQYF. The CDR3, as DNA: TGTGCCGGCAGCTTTTTGGAGGGGATGACGGTGGAGACCCAGTACTTC.

Here the CDR3 reads CASSYRASGTQETQYF. DNA of the CDR3: TGTGCCAGCAGTTACCGGGCTAGCGGGACGCAAGAGACCCAGTACTTC. The chain recombines TRBV7-9 with TRBJ2-5, with 9 bases matching TRBD2. The V segment lost 6 bases and the J segment 2 bases; nucleotides outside the gene matches: 10. The length of the CDR3 is 16 residues. In germline, CDR1 is SEHNR, CDR2 FQNEAQ (reference sequence).

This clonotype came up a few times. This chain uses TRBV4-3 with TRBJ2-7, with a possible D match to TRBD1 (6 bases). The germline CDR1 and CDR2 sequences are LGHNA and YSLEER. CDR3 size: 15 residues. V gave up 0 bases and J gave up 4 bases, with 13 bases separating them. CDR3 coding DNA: TGCGCCAGCAGCCAAGACGGGACAAGTCGTTACGAGCAGTACTTC. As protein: CASSQDGTSRYEQYF.

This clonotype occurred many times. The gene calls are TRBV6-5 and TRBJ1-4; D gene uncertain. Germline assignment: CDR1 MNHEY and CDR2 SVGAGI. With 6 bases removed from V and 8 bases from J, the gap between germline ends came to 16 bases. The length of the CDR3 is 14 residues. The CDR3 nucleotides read TGTGCCAGCAGGAGCGTGGCCAGATACGAAAAACTGTTTTTT. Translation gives CASRSVARYEKLFF.

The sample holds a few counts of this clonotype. As DNA, the CDR3 is TGTGCCAGCGGCCGGGACGTCTCCTACGAGCAGTACTTC. Translated, it gives CASGRDVSYEQYF. The rearrangement joins TRBV6-5 to TRBJ2-7; tentatively, D is TRBD1 or TRBD2 (5 bases each). Between the trimmed V and J ends, which lost 8 bases and 0 bases, there was a span of 11 bases. From germline, CDR1 is MNHEY and CDR2 SVGAGI. This CDR3 has 13 amino acids.

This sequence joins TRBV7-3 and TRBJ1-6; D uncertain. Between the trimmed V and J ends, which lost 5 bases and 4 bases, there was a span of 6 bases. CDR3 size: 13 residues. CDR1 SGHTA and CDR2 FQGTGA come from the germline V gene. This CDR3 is CASSLRYNSPLHF. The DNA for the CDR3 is TGTGCCAGCAGCCTCAGGTATAATTCACCCCTCCACTTT.

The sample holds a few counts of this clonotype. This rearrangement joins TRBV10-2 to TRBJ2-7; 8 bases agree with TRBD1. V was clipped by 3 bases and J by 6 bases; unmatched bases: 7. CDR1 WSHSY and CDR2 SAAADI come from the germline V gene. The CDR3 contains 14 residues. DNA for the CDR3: TGCGCCAGCAGTGACTCCGGGACAGGAAGCGAGCAGTACTTC. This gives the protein CASSDSGTGSEQYF.

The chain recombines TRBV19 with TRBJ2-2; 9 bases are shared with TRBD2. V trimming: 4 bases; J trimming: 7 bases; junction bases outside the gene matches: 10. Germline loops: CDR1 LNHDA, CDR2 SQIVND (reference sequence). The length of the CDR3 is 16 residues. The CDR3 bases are TGTGCCAGTAGTACCGCCGGACTAGCGTTCGGCGGGGAGCTGTTTTTT. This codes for CASSTAGLAFGGELFF.

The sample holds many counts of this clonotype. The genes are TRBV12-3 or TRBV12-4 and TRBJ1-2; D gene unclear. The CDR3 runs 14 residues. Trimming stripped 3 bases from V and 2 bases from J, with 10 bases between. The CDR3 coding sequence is TGTGCCAGCAGTTTGAGCAGCCCCAACTATGGCTACACCTTC. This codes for CASSLSSPNYGYTF.

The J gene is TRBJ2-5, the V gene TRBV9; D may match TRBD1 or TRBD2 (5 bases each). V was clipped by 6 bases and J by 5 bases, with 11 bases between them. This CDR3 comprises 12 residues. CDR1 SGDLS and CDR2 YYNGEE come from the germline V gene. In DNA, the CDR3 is TGTGCCAGCAACGAAGGGGACGAGACCCAGTACTTC. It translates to CASNEGDETQYF.

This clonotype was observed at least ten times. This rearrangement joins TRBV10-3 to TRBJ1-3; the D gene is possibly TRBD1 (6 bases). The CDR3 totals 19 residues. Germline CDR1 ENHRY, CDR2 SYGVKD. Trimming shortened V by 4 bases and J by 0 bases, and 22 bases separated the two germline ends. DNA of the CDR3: TGTGCCATCAGTGTACGCCCACAGGGTGCCGCAAGCTCTGGAAACACCATATATTTT. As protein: CAISVRPQGAASSGNTIYF.

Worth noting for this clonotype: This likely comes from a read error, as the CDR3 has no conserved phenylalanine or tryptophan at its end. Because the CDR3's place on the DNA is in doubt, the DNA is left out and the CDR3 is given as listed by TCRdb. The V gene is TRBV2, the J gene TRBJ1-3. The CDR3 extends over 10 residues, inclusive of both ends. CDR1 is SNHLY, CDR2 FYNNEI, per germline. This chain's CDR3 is CASSEGKRVT.

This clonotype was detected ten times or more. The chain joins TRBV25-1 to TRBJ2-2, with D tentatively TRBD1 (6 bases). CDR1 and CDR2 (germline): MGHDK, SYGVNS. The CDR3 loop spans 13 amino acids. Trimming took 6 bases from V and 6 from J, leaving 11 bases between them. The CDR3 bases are TGTGCCAGCAGCTGGAACAGGGCCGGGGAGCTGTTTTTT. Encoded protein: CASSWNRAGELFF.

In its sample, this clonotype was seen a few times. The CDR3 DNA follows: TGTGCCAGTAGTATAGAGGGAAGGGGCAATCAGCCCCAGCATTTT. Its translation: CASSIEGRGNQPQHF. The rearrangement uses TRBV19 and TRBJ1-5; the D is unclear. V was trimmed by 0 bases and J by 2 bases, leaving 8 bases between them. This CDR3 spans 15 amino acids. CDR1 LNHDA and CDR2 SQIVND come from the germline V gene (reference sequence).

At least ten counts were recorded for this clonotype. In DNA, the CDR3 is TGTGCCAGCAGTTTAATGGGACAGGGGGAGACCCAGTACTTC. This encodes CASSLMGQGETQYF. The V call is TRBV12-3 or TRBV12-4, the J call TRBJ2-5; 10 bases are a match to TRBD1. With V trimmed by 2 bases and J by 5 bases, 2 bases remained unmatched. The CDR3 spans 14 residues.

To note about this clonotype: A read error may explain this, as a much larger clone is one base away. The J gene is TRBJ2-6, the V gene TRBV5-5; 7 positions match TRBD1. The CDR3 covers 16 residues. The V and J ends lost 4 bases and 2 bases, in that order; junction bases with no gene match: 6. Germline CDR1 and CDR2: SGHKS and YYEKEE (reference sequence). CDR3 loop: CASSLGQPAGANVLTF. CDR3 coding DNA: TGTGCCAGCAGCCTGGGACAGCCCGCTGGGGCCAACGTCCTGACTTTC.

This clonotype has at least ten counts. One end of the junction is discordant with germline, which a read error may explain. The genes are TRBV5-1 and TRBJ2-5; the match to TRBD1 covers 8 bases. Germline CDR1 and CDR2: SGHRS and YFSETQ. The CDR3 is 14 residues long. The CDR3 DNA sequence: TGTGCCAGCAGCACCGGACAGGGAGTGGAGACCCAGTACTTC. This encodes CASSTGQGVETQYF.

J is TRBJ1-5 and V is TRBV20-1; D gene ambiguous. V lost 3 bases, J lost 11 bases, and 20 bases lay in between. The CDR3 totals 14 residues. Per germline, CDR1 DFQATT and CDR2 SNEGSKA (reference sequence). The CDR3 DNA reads TGCAGTGCTAGGAGGACTAGCGGGAGGCAGACCCAGCATTTT. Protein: CSARRTSGRQTQHF.

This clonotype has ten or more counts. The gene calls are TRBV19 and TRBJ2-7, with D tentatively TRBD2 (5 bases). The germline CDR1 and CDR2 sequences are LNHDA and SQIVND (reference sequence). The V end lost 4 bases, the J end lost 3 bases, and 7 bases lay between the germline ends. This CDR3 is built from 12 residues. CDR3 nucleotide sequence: TGTGCCAGTAGTAAACGGGACTACGAGCAGTACTTC. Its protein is CASSKRDYEQYF.

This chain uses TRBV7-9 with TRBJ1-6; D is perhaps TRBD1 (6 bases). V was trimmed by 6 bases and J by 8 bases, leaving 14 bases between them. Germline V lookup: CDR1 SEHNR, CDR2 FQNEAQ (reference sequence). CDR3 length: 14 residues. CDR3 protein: CASSSGAGYSPLHF. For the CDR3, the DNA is TGTGCCAGCAGTTCGGGGGCAGGGTATTCACCCCTCCACTTT.

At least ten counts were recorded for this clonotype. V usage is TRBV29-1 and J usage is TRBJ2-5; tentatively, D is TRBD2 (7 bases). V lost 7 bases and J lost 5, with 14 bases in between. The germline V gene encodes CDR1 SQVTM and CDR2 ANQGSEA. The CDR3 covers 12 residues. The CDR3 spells CSERGARETQYF. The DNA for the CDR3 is TGCAGCGAACGGGGGGCGAGGGAGACCCAGTACTTC.

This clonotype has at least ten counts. CDR3 in amino acids: CASSGRLSTHYGYTF. The CDR3 bases are TGTGCCAGCAGTGGTCGACTTTCTACCCACTATGGCTACACCTTC. The chain links TRBV12-3 or TRBV12-4 to TRBJ1-2, with no clear D. This CDR3 contains 15 residues. V dropped 5 bases and J dropped 3 bases, with 16 bases sitting between them.

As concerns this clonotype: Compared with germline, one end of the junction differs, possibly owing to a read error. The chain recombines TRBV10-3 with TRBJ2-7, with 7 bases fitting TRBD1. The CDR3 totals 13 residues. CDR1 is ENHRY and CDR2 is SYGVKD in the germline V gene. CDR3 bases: TGTGCCATCAGCAGACAGGGCCACTACGAGCAGCACTTC. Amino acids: CAISRQGHYEQHF.

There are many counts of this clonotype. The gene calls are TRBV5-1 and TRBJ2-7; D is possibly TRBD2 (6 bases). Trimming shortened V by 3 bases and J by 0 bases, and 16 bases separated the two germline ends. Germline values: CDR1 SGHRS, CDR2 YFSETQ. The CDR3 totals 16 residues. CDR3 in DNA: TGCGCCAGCAGCTGGGGTTTTCGGCGGGACTCCTACGAGCAGTACTTC. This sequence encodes CASSWGFRRDSYEQYF.

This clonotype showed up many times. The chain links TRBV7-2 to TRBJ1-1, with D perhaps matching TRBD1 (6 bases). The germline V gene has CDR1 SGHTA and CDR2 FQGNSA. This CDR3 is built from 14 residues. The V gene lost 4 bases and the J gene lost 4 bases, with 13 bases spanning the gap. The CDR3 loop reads CASSWNRVGTEAFF. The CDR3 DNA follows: TGTGCCAGCAGCTGGAACAGGGTGGGCACTGAAGCTTTCTTT.

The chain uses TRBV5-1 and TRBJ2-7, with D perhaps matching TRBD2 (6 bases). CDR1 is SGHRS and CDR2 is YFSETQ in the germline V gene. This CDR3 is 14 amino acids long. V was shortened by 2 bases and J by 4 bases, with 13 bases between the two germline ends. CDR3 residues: CASSFRRGGYEQYF. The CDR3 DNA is TGCGCCAGCAGCTTTCGGAGGGGTGGTTACGAGCAGTACTTC.

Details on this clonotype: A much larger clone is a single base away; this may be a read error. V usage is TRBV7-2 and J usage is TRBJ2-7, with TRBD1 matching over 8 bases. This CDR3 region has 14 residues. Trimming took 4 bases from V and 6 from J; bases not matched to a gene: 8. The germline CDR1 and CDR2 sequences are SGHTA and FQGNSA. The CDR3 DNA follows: TGTGCCAGCAGCTCCCGGACAGGGCCAAGCGAGCAGTACTTC. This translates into CASSSRTGPSEQYF.